These T cell receptor beta chains were read from a single sample in a study of T cell responses to AZD1222 COVID-19 vaccine. Profiled with immunoSEQ multiplex PCR; TCRdb holds only in-frame clones, not every one. The sample has roughly 150,000 clones; 70% to 90% are singletons. The sequencing here drew on peripheral blood, taken after recovery from COVID-19. The receptor set was obtained from an adult who had recovered from COVID-19. The CDR3 runs from the conserved cysteine through the conserved F or W. D genes are given only for firm matches. Clone sizes are given selectively: once, few, many, or a class where the clone is expanded.

j_call cdr3_length v_call d_call clone_size cdr3_nt cdr3_aa
TRBJ1-4 14 TRBV27 NA NA TGTGCCAGCAAAAGGGGGGACCCTAATGAAAAACTGTTTTTT CASKRGDPNEKLFF
TRBJ1-2 14 TRBV11-3 NA NA TGTGCCAGCAGCTTATTTGGGGGAAATAGTGGCTACACCTTC CASSLFGGNSGYTF
TRBJ2-6 17 TRBV28 TRBD1 NA TGTGCCAGCACCAGGGGGCGGGGCTCCACTGGGGCCAACGTCCTGACTTTC CASTRGRGSTGANVLTF
TRBJ1-3 17 TRBV7-9 NA NA TGTGCCAGCAGCTCGAACGGCAGGGTATACTCTGGAAACACCATATATTTT CASSSNGRVYSGNTIYF
TRBJ1-4 15 TRBV15 TRBD1 once TGTGCCACCAGCAGAGACAAGGGGGCGAATGAAAAACTGTTTTTT CATSRDKGANEKLFF
TRBJ2-1 13 TRBV3-1/TRBV3-2 NA NA TGTGCCAGCAGCCCGCCTAACTACAATGAGCAGTTCTTC CASSPPNYNEQFF
TRBJ2-7 13 TRBV10-3 TRBD2 NA TGTGCCATCAGGAGGGGACTAGACTACGAGCAGTACTTC CAIRRGLDYEQYF
TRBJ1-1 14 TRBV10-3 TRBD1 NA TGTGCCATCAGCCCACAGGGGGGGACCACTGAAGCTTTCTTT CAISPQGGTTEAFF
TRBJ1-2 17 TRBV28 NA NA TGTGCCAGCAGTTTACCGGCAGGTCAATCCCGAGGCTATGGCTACACCTTC CASSLPAGQSRGYGYTF
TRBJ1-2 14 TRBV5-6 NA once TGTGCCAGCAGCTGGGTCTCCGGGGGCTATGGCTACACCTTC CASSWVSGGYGYTF
TRBJ2-7 16 TRBV3-1/TRBV3-2 NA NA TGTGCCAGCAGCCAAGTAGGGGGGACTGCTTTGAGAGAGCAGTACTTC CASSQVGGTALREQYF
TRBJ2-5 14 TRBV3-1/TRBV3-2 NA once TGTGCCAGCAGCCAAGTTCAGGGGCAAGAGACCCAGTACTTC CASSQVQGQETQYF
TRBJ2-7 13 TRBV28 NA NA TGTGCCAGCAGTTACCCCGGTCCCCACGAGCAGTACTTC CASSYPGPHEQYF
TRBJ1-6 20 TRBV20-1 NA NA TGCAGTGCTAGTAGGGTTCTGGACGGAGAACAGAGCTCCTATAATTCACCCCTCCACTTT CSASRVLDGEQSSYNSPLHF
TRBJ1-2 13 TRBV18 NA NA TGTGCCAGCTCACCAGACAGGAACTATGGCTACACCTTC CASSPDRNYGYTF
TRBJ1-5 15 TRBV19 NA NA TGTGCCAGTAGTATAGACGGACAGAGCTATCAGCCCCAGCATTTT CASSIDGQSYQPQHF
TRBJ2-7 15 TRBV5-1 TRBD2 NA TGCGCCAGCAGCTTGGGGCGGGAGATGTCCTACGAGCAGTACTTC CASSLGREMSYEQYF
TRBJ1-4 15 TRBV10-3 TRBD1 NA TGTGCCACCCGGGACAGGGGGCCCAGTGGGGAAAAACTGTTTTTT CATRDRGPSGEKLFF
TRBJ2-5 14 TRBV27 NA NA TGTGCCAGCAGTTTAAAGGGGACGGAAGAGACCCAGTACTTC CASSLKGTEETQYF
TRBJ2-1 13 TRBV7-3 NA NA TGTGCCAGCAGCCCTCAGGCCGCGGGTGAGCAGTTCTTC CASSPQAAGEQFF
TRBJ1-5 16 TRBV18 NA NA TGTGCCAGCTCACCATATAGTCCGGGGCTCAATCAGCCCCAGCATTTT CASSPYSPGLNQPQHF
TRBJ2-1 17 TRBV7-6 TRBD2 NA TGTGCCAGCAGCCCCTGGACTAGCGGGAGAACCTACAATGAGCAGTTCTTC CASSPWTSGRTYNEQFF
TRBJ2-6 18 TRBV9 TRBD1 NA TGTGCCAGCAGCGTAGACGGGACAGGGAATACTGGGGCCAACGTCCTGACTTTC CASSVDGTGNTGANVLTF